The next 32 T cell receptor beta chains were all read from a single sample in a study of CD8 T cells in Susac syndrome. The RNA input was 0.5 to 1 ug, and it was reverse transcribed with random hexamers. Each CDR3 protein is one row after TCRdb ran MiXCR on the immunoSEQ multiplex PCR reads. The sample holds about 160,000 distinct CDR3 sequences, 85% to 95% seen once. The sequenced sample was CD4+ T cells from PBMCs. The receptors stem from a human donor in good health.

This chain links TRBV20-1 with TRBJ2-5; the match to TRBD2 covers 7 bases. The junction had 11 bases not matched to a gene; V was cut back by 5 bases and J by 2 bases. CDR3 length: 15 amino acids. Germline-derived CDR1 and CDR2 are DFQATT and SNEGSKA (reference sequence). In nucleotides, the CDR3 is TGCAGTGCTGGCTCGGGCGGGGGAGGGCAAGAGACCCAGTACTTC. This translates into CSAGSGGGGQETQYF.

The chain carries TRBV24-1 and TRBJ1-2; 9 bases are shared with TRBD1. This CDR3 comprises 13 residues. Germline V gene data show CDR1 as KGHDR and CDR2 as SFDVKD. Trimming removed 6 bases from V and 8 bases from J; junction bases left unmatched: 6. The CDR3 is CATSSRDREGYTF. For the CDR3, the DNA is TGTGCCACCAGTTCCCGGGACAGGGAAGGCTACACCTTC.

The gene calls are TRBV7-3 and TRBJ2-3, with 9 nucleotides matching TRBD2. The CDR3 extends over 16 amino acids. Trimming removed 1 base from V and 0 bases from J; junction bases left unmatched: 2. CDR1 is SGHTA and CDR2 is FQGTGA in the germline V gene. CDR3 coding DNA: TGTGCCAGCAGCTTAAGCCTAGCGGGGAGCACAGATACGCAGTATTTT. Translated: CASSLSLAGSTDTQYF.

The rearrangement uses TRBV15 and TRBJ1-1; D gene unclear. CDR1 LNHNV and CDR2 YYDKDF come from the germline V gene (reference sequence). Trimming pared 8 bases from V and 1 base from J, leaving 5 bases between. The CDR3 totals 11 residues. CDR3 nucleotide sequence: TGTGCCACCCGAAGGAACACTGAAGCTTTCTTT. Encoded protein: CATRRNTEAFF.

The J gene is TRBJ1-4, the V gene TRBV6-2 or TRBV6-3; 7 positions agree with TRBD1. Germline CDR1 and CDR2: MNHEY and SVGEGT. The V segment lost 2 bases and the J segment 7 bases; nucleotides outside the gene matches: 4. The length of the CDR3 is 14 residues. The CDR3 region is CASSYGTVGEKLFF. The CDR3 DNA reads TGTGCCAGCAGTTACGGGACAGTTGGTGAAAAACTGTTTTTT.

CDR3 DNA: TGTGCCAGCAGTGAAGTTGCAGGGGTGAGCACTGAAGCTTTCTTT. Its translation: CASSEVAGVSTEAFF. The chain employs TRBV2 and TRBJ1-1; D is perhaps TRBD1 (6 bases). The CDR3 loop spans 15 amino acids. Per the germline V gene, CDR1 is SNHLY and CDR2 is FYNNEI. The ends were cut back, 1 base at V and 4 bases at J, with 13 bases in the middle.

A few counts support this clonotype. The rearrangement links TRBV2 to TRBJ1-2; maybe TRBD1 (5 bases). The V and J ends lost 2 bases and 6 bases respectively, with 10 bases between them. The CDR3 has 13 amino acids. Looked up from germline, CDR1 is SNHLY and CDR2 is FYNNEI. In DNA, the CDR3 is TGTGCCAGCAGTGAACAGGGCGACCATGGCTACACCTTC. As protein: CASSEQGDHGYTF.

This clonotype was detected once. As DNA, the CDR3 is TGTGCCAGCAGCCAGAGGGGGCTACTTGGCTACACCTTC. Its translation is CASSQRGLLGYTF. J is TRBJ1-2 and V is TRBV3-1, with TRBD1 matching 7 bases. J was trimmed by 7 bases and V by 3 bases; bases with no gene match: 5. The CDR3 covers 13 residues. Germline-derived CDR1 and CDR2 are LGHDT and YNNKEL (reference sequence).

The chain links TRBV5-1 to TRBJ2-3, with 7 bases that match TRBD2. CDR3 length: 14 residues. Germline V gene lookup returns CDR1 SGHRS and CDR2 YFSETQ. V lost 9 bases, J lost 4 bases, and 11 bases stayed unmatched. The CDR3 sequence is CATKAGSQPDTQYF. The CDR3 DNA follows: TGCGCCACCAAAGCGGGGTCTCAGCCAGATACGCAGTATTTT.

This clonotype was seen only once. The rearrangement links TRBV7-3 to TRBJ2-3, with D possibly matching TRBD2 (5 bases). From germline, CDR1 is SGHTA and CDR2 FQGTGA. The CDR3 totals 18 residues. V lost 2 bases and J lost 0, with 18 bases in between. Here the CDR3 DNA reads TGTGCCAGCAGCTTAGGCCAGCGTTCGGACTTTAGCACAGATACGCAGTATTTT. As protein: CASSLGQRSDFSTDTQYF.

The chain links TRBV7-2 to TRBJ1-1; weak D call: TRBD1 (6 bases). The CDR3 runs to 16 residues. CDR1 and CDR2 from the germline V gene are SGHTA and FQGNSA. Trimming removed 3 bases from V and 4 bases from J, with 18 bases in between. The CDR3 nucleotides read TGTGCCAGCAGCTTCTTTGGGGGGCCCTTTAGCACTGAAGCTTTCTTT. This encodes CASSFFGGPFSTEAFF.

V is TRBV5-1 and J is TRBJ1-2; 9 bases are a match to TRBD1. Losses at the gene ends were 4 bases for V and 5 bases for J; bases not matched to a gene: 3. The CDR3 length is 13 residues. Germline CDR1 is SGHRS and CDR2 is YFSETQ. DNA of the CDR3: TGCGCCAGCAGCACCGGGACAGGGTATGGCTACACCTTC. It translates to CASSTGTGYGYTF.

The gene calls are TRBV29-1 and TRBJ1-1; D gene ambiguous. Germline V gene data show CDR1 as SQVTM and CDR2 as ANQGSEA. The V and J ends lost 8 bases and 6 bases respectively, with 10 bases between them. The CDR3 contains 10 residues. CDR3 DNA sequence: TGCAGCATAATGGACGCTGAAGCTTTCTTT. It yields the protein CSIMDAEAFF.

The rearrangement links TRBV12-3 or TRBV12-4 to TRBJ1-1, with D unclear. V was clipped by 3 bases and J by 0 bases, with 5 bases between them. The CDR3 is 13 residues long. This CDR3 is CASSFNVNTEAFF. The CDR3 DNA reads as TGTGCCAGCAGTTTTAATGTGAACACTGAAGCTTTCTTT.

The J gene is TRBJ2-5, the V gene TRBV18; D possibly corresponds to TRBD1 (6 bases). Germline assignment: CDR1 KGHSH and CDR2 LQKENI. Trimming stripped 6 bases from V and 5 bases from J, with 16 bases between. The CDR3 is 14 residues long. The CDR3 sequence: CASSVGTSQETQYF. As DNA, the CDR3 is TGTGCCAGCTCTGTGGGGACATCCCAGGAGACCCAGTACTTC.

The chain uses TRBV18 and TRBJ1-6, with 8 bases aligning to TRBD1. The ends lost 3 bases at V and 8 bases at J; junction bases unmatched: 6. The CDR3 totals 15 residues. Germline lookup yields CDR1 KGHSH and CDR2 LQKENI. CDR3 sequence reads: CASSPQQGEDSPLHF. CDR3 coding DNA: TGTGCCAGCTCACCTCAACAGGGGGAAGATTCACCCCTCCACTTT.

This CDR3 reads CASSYSIMVLPQHF. The CDR3 nucleotides are TGTGCCAGCAGTTACTCGATCATGGTCCTGCCCCAGCATTTT. The chain has TRBV6-5 and TRBJ1-5; D not resolved. The CDR3 contains 14 residues. Trimming removed 0 bases from V and 9 bases from J, with 12 bases in between. Per the germline V gene, CDR1 is MNHEY and CDR2 is SVGAGI.

The chain joins TRBV29-1 to TRBJ2-2; 10 bases are a match to TRBD1. The length of the CDR3 is 15 residues. Germline values: CDR1 SQVTM, CDR2 ANQGSEA. The ends lost 2 bases at V and 5 bases at J; junction bases unmatched: 5. The CDR3 sequence is CSVEFRDRGTGELFF. The CDR3 nucleotides read TGCAGCGTTGAATTCCGGGACAGGGGTACCGGGGAGCTGTTTTTT.

This chain uses TRBV29-1 with TRBJ1-4, with 9 bases lining up with TRBD1. V lost 6 bases, J lost 5 bases, and 7 bases stayed unmatched. The CDR3 length is 14 residues. Germline CDR1 SQVTM, CDR2 ANQGSEA. CDR3: CSVRSGQGNEKLFF. In DNA, the CDR3 is TGCAGCGTCCGCTCGGGACAGGGAAATGAAAAACTGTTTTTT.

CDR3 nucleotides: TGTGCCAGTAGTGTTCCGGAACACTCACTACAGGGGCGGATTGAAGCTTTCTTT. Its translation: CASSVPEHSLQGRIEAFF. The genes are TRBV19 and TRBJ1-1; 7 bases line up with TRBD1. The CDR3 contains 18 residues. CDR1 and CDR2 (germline): LNHDA, SQIVND (reference sequence). The J segment lost 7 bases and the V segment lost 5 bases, leaving 22 bases of the junction unmatched. The whole variable domain, remainder taken from reference TRBV19 and TRBJ1-1, is DGGITQSPKYLFRKEGQNVTLSCEQNLNHDAMYWYRQDPGQGLRLIYYSQIVNDFQKGDIAEGYSVSREKKESFPLTVTSAQKNPTAFYLCASSVPEHSLQGRIEAFFGQGTRLTVV.

This sequence joins TRBV7-8 and TRBJ1-2; D not certain. V was clipped by 4 bases and J by 2 bases, with 11 bases between them. The CDR3 is 14 amino acids. Per the germline V gene, CDR1 is SGHVS and CDR2 is FQNEAQ. Here the CDR3 DNA reads TGTGCCAGCAGCTACCTCCCCGGAAACTATGGCTACACCTTC. Translation gives CASSYLPGNYGYTF.

The chain joins TRBV3-1 to TRBJ2-1, with D possibly being TRBD1 (6 bases). V gave up 4 bases and J gave up 7 bases, with 14 bases separating them. Germline assignment: CDR1 LGHDT and CDR2 YNNKEL (reference sequence). The CDR3 consists of 14 residues. The CDR3 region is CASSLEGVQNEQFF. The CDR3 coding sequence is TGTGCCAGCAGCCTCGAGGGGGTACAGAATGAGCAGTTCTTC.

The chain couples TRBV5-1 to TRBJ1-2; TRBD1 matches at 10 bases. V lost 2 bases, J lost 6 bases, and 4 bases stayed unmatched. There are 14 residues in the CDR3. Germline V gene sequence: CDR1 SGHRS, CDR2 YFSETQ. This chain's CDR3 is CASSFGTGANGYTF. For the CDR3, the DNA is TGCGCCAGCAGCTTTGGGACAGGGGCGAATGGCTACACCTTC.

The CDR3 loop is CANRRTIMNTEAFF. In nucleotides, the CDR3 is TGTGCCAACAGAAGGACGATCATGAACACTGAAGCTTTCTTT. The chain carries TRBV12-3 or TRBV12-4 and TRBJ1-1, with unresolved D. The V end was cut by 10 bases, the J end by 0 bases, with 15 bases between. This CDR3 comprises 14 residues.

The chain has TRBV2 and TRBJ2-2, with D perhaps matching TRBD1 or TRBD2 (6 bases each). V lost 6 bases, J lost 6 bases, and 17 bases lay in between. The CDR3 is 15 amino acids. Germline V lookup: CDR1 SNHLY, CDR2 FYNNEI. The CDR3 DNA reads as TGTGCCAGCAGCATACAGGGTAGCGGTTCCGGGGAGCTGTTTTTT. It encodes CASSIQGSGSGELFF.

This chain links TRBV12-3 or TRBV12-4 with TRBJ2-5; a possible D gene is TRBD2 (6 bases). The ends were cut back, 3 bases at V and 4 bases at J, with 12 bases in the middle. The CDR3 sequence is 14 residues long. CDR3 nucleotides: TGTGCCAGCAGTTTTGGAGGGTCCCTAGAGACCCAGTACTTC. Amino acids: CASSFGGSLETQYF.

The V and J genes are TRBV7-3 and TRBJ1-2; TRBD1 matches at 8 bases. The germline V gene encodes CDR1 SGHTA and CDR2 FQGTGA. The ends lost 5 bases at V and 6 bases at J; junction bases unmatched: 8. The CDR3 consists of 14 residues. CDR3 nucleotides: TGTGCCAGCAGCCCCGCCCCAGGGGGCGATGGCTACACCTTC. It yields the protein CASSPAPGGDGYTF.

CDR3 nucleotide sequence: TGTGCCAGCAGCTCTTACGGTGAGCCCCAGCATTTT. Its protein is CASSSYGEPQHF. This rearrangement joins TRBV13 to TRBJ1-5; D is ambiguous. The germline V gene encodes CDR1 PRHDT and CDR2 FYEKMQ (reference sequence). Trimming took off 4 bases at V and 8 bases at J, with 9 bases between the two ends. CDR3 length: 12 residues.

The chain couples TRBV2 to TRBJ2-2; the match to TRBD1 covers 7 bases. CDR1 SNHLY and CDR2 FYNNEI come from the germline V gene. The CDR3 is made up of 14 amino acids. V lost 7 bases to trimming and J lost 5 bases; unmatched junction nucleotides: 7. The CDR3 DNA reads as TGTGCCAGCAACAGGGGATTAAGGACCGGGGAGCTGTTTTTT. Amino acid sequence: CASNRGLRTGELFF.

The chain joins TRBV10-3 to TRBJ2-2; D ambiguous. Germline-derived CDR1 and CDR2 are ENHRY and SYGVKD. The CDR3 has 13 amino acids. Trimming shortened V by 8 bases and J by 4 bases, and 11 bases separated the two germline ends. The CDR3 spells CAILERFTGELFF. The DNA for the CDR3 is TGTGCCATCTTGGAGCGCTTCACCGGGGAGCTGTTTTTT.

CDR3 nucleotide sequence: TGTGCCAGCAGCTTACCGATCGCTTTCTTT. Amino acids: CASSLPIAFF. The genes are TRBV7-9 and TRBJ1-1; the D is unclear. The germline V gene encodes CDR1 SEHNR and CDR2 FQNEAQ (reference sequence). The CDR3 contains 10 residues. V dropped 2 bases and J dropped 11 bases, with 6 bases sitting between them.

This chain connects TRBV20-1 to TRBJ1-2; a possible D gene is TRBD1 (5 bases). CDR1 is DFQATT and CDR2 is SNEGSKA in the germline V gene (reference sequence). The CDR3 has 13 residues. V was shortened by 5 bases and J by 0 bases, with 10 bases between the two germline ends. For the CDR3, the DNA is TGCAGTGCTCACGGGACGGCTAACTATGGCTACACCTTC. Amino acids: CSAHGTANYGYTF.